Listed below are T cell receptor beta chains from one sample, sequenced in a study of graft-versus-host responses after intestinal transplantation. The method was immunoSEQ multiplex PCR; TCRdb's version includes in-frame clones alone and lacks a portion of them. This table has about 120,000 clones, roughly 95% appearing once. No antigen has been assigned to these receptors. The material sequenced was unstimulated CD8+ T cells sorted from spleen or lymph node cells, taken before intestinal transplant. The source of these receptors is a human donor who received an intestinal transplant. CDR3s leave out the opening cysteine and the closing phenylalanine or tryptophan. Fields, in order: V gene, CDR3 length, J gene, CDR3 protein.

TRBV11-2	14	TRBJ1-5	ASSLDLNGGGQPQH
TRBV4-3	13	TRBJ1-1	ASSQDRQGDTEAF
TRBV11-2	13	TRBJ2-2	ASTGTSGFTGELF
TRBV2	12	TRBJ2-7	ASDSEARAYEQY
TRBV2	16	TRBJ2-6	ASSEAGDMSSGANVLT
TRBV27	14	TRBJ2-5	ASSLNNGRAVETQY
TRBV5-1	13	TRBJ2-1	ASSLKSGAYNEQF
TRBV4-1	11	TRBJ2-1	ASSLELGNEQF
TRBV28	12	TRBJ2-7	ASRTWAASREQY
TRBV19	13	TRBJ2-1	ASRVFSASGDEQF
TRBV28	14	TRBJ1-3	ASSSPGREIGNTIY
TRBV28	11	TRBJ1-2	AGRDRLNYGYT
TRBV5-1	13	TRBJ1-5	ASSLEGVDNQPQH
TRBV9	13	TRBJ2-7	ASSAAGESSYEQY
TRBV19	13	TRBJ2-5	ASSSLDRVGETQY
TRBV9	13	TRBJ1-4	ASSGGSDANEKLF
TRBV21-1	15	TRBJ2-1	ASSKAGWLYSYNEQF
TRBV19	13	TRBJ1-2	ASSGGGGGGYGYT
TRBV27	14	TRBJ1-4	ASSLYANRENEKLF
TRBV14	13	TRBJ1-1	ASSQDDRGNTEAF
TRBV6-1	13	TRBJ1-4	ASSEDGATNEKLF
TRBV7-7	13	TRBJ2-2	ASSLEVGNTGELF
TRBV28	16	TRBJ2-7	ASSLCIKGGQILDEQY
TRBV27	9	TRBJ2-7	ASSSAYEQY
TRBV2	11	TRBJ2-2	ASPLSNTGELF
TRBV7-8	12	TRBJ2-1	ASSLQGPYNEQF